These 20 T cell receptor beta chains share one sample of origin, sequenced in a study of shared clonotypes between healthy human individuals (dated by TCRdb to about 2020). CD8 naive samples were obtained by positive selection for CCR7 among CD45RO-negative cells, yielding a CD45RA+CCR7+ population from which TemRA cells were excluded. Library generation was performed with the immunoSEQ multiplex PCR assay. Drawn from immuneACCESS, this table holds only the in-frame rearrangements with V and J called that TCRdb kept. Clones are partly lost; checked studies trace under half to an unresolved V gene and leave the rest unexplained. This sample gives about 2.1 million clones in total; approximately 94% of them show up just once. The ten largest account for over 1.5% of the sample. The source material was naive CD8+ T cells from PBMCs. Sample cell subset or site, as interpreted from the label and publication: CD45RA+CCR7+. These TCRs come from a young man in good health. Some clones in this sample may be carry-over from other donors' samples.

This chain links TRBV6-5 with TRBJ2-1; D is ambiguous. The V end lost 1 base, the J end lost 8 bases, and 12 bases lay between the germline ends. The germline V gene encodes CDR1 MNHEY and CDR2 SVGAGI. This CDR3 has 14 amino acids. CDR3 in amino acids: CASSYLSLDDEQFF. The CDR3 nucleotides read TGTGCCAGCAGTTACTTGTCTCTAGACGATGAGCAGTTCTTC.

The genes are TRBV11-2 and TRBJ1-1; no clear D gene. The V gene lost 0 bases and the J gene lost 0 bases, with 8 bases spanning the gap. Germline CDR1 is SGHAT and CDR2 is FQNNGV. CDR3 length equals 15 residues. The CDR3 spells CASSLDRGMNTEAFF. The DNA for the CDR3 is TGTGCCAGCAGCTTAGATCGGGGAATGAACACTGAAGCTTTCTTT. The full variable domain, rest sourced from reference TRBV11-2 and TRBJ1-1, is EAGVAQSPRYKIIEKRQSVAFWCNPISGHATLYWYQQILGQGPKLLIQFQNNGVVDDSQLPKDRFSAERLKGVDSTLKIQPAKLEDSAVYLCASSLDRGMNTEAFFGQGTRLTVV.

The chain has TRBV5-8 and TRBJ1-4; 7 bases fit TRBD1. Looked up from germline, CDR1 is SGHTS and CDR2 is YDEGEE. The V segment lost 3 bases and the J segment 0 bases; nucleotides outside the gene matches: 5. The CDR3 runs 16 residues. The CDR3 region is CASSYGQDATNEKLFF. The CDR3 DNA sequence: TGTGCCAGCAGCTACGGACAGGATGCAACTAATGAAAAACTGTTTTTT.

The CDR3 is CASSGPTGLAQETQYF. In DNA, the CDR3 is TGTGCCAGCAGCGGACCGACAGGACTAGCGCAAGAGACCCAGTACTTC. The rearrangement links TRBV9 to TRBJ2-5; 9 bases are a match to TRBD2. Germline V gives CDR1 SGDLS, CDR2 YYNGEE. V was pared by 3 bases and J by 2 bases, with 8 bases of the junction left unmatched. This CDR3 region has 16 residues.

About this clone: This CDR3 is also generated by other DNA sequences in the sample. The chain recombines TRBV9 with TRBJ2-7, with no clear D. The CDR3 length is 13 residues. The V gene lost 4 bases and the J gene lost 2 bases, with 10 bases spanning the gap. Per germline, CDR1 SGDLS and CDR2 YYNGEE. The CDR3 loop is CASSPPAAYEQYF. The CDR3 nucleotides read TGTGCCAGCAGCCCACCGGCGGCCTACGAGCAGTACTTC.

The chain recombines TRBV10-3 with TRBJ2-1; D tentatively reads TRBD1 or TRBD2 (5 bases each). Trimming removed 11 bases from V and 0 bases from J, with 11 bases in between. This CDR3 is built from 13 residues. Germline loops: CDR1 ENHRY, CDR2 SYGVKD. The CDR3: CASGSLSYNEQFF. As DNA, the CDR3 is TGTGCCTCAGGGAGTCTCTCCTACAATGAGCAGTTCTTC.

V usage is TRBV6-6 and J usage is TRBJ1-5; TRBD1 matches at 7 bases. Per the germline V gene, CDR1 is MNHNY and CDR2 is SVGAGI (reference sequence). V lost 5 bases and J lost 6; bases outside the gene matches: 4. The CDR3 extends over 13 amino acids. CDR3 DNA sequence: TGTGCCAGCAGTGGGACAGCACTTCAGCCCCAGCATTTT. Its translation: CASSGTALQPQHF.

Concerning this clone: The same CDR3 can be traced to other DNA sequences in this sample. The chain joins TRBV5-1 to TRBJ2-7; D possibly corresponds to TRBD1 (6 bases). The CDR3 covers 13 residues. The germline V and J ends were trimmed by 4 bases and 3 bases, with 11 bases remaining between them. Germline V gene data show CDR1 as SGHRS and CDR2 as YFSETQ. The CDR3 DNA reads as TGCGCCAGCAGCCCCAGGGGTGGCTACGAGCAGTACTTC. As protein: CASSPRGGYEQYF.

The V and J genes are TRBV6-5 and TRBJ1-2; 7 nucleotides line up with TRBD1. The CDR3 is made up of 15 amino acids. J lost 1 base, V lost 6 bases, and 8 bases had no gene match. The germline V gene has CDR1 MNHEY and CDR2 SVGAGI. CDR3 amino acids: CASRHQTGHNYGYTF. DNA of the CDR3: TGTGCCAGCAGACACCAGACAGGGCATAACTATGGCTACACCTTC.

Comments on this clone: Other DNA sequences in this specimen translate into the identical CDR3. The chain uses TRBV28 and TRBJ2-7; D gene uncertain. The CDR3 consists of 12 residues. Germline CDR1 is MDHEN and CDR2 is SYDVKM. Trimming shortened V by 3 bases and J by 6 bases, and 9 bases separated the two germline ends. CDR3 nucleotides: TGTGCCAGCAGTTTTGGCCGGTCCGAGCAGTACTTC. Translating it yields CASSFGRSEQYF.

The V and J genes are TRBV9 and TRBJ2-1; D possibly uses TRBD1 or TRBD2 (6 bases each). The CDR3 is made up of 16 amino acids. Germline V gene lookup returns CDR1 SGDLS and CDR2 YYNGEE. With 4 bases removed from V and 3 bases from J, the gap between germline ends came to 17 bases. The CDR3 is CASSPPGGRNYNEQFF. Here the CDR3 DNA reads TGTGCCAGCAGCCCCCCTGGGGGGCGGAACTACAATGAGCAGTTCTTC.

The V call is TRBV9, the J call TRBJ1-2, with D perhaps matching TRBD1 (6 bases). This CDR3 is 16 amino acids long. Per the germline V gene, CDR1 is SGDLS and CDR2 is YYNGEE. V was clipped by 3 bases and J by 0 bases, with 15 bases between them. The CDR3 DNA is TGTGCCAGCAGCGGCAGTTTAGGGACAACTAACTATGGCTACACCTTC. Protein product: CASSGSLGTTNYGYTF.

The chain links TRBV27 to TRBJ2-7; D possibly matches TRBD1 or TRBD2 (7 bases each). V gave up 4 bases and J gave up 6 bases, with 22 bases separating them. Per germline, CDR1 MNHEY and CDR2 SMNVEV (reference sequence). This CDR3 is 16 amino acids long. The CDR3, as DNA: TGTGCCAGCAGTTACTCAGGGGGGGAGTTGAACGGCGAGCAGTACTTC. This gives the protein CASSYSGGELNGEQYF.

The chain recombines TRBV27 with TRBJ1-5; D is undetermined. This CDR3 is 16 amino acids long. With 5 bases removed from V and 3 bases from J, the gap between germline ends came to 17 bases. Looked up from germline, CDR1 is MNHEY and CDR2 is SMNVEV (reference sequence). The CDR3 DNA follows: TGTGCCAGCAGTCCCAGGAAAGGGCTTGTCAATCAGCCCCAGCATTTT. Its protein product is CASSPRKGLVNQPQHF.

V gene TRBV18 combines with J gene TRBJ2-7; unclear D gene. Germline V lookup: CDR1 KGHSH, CDR2 LQKENI. The CDR3 totals 12 residues. V lost 1 base and J lost 6, with 7 bases in between. This CDR3 is CASSPRSGEQYF. The CDR3 coding sequence is TGTGCCAGCTCACCACGATCAGGCGAGCAGTACTTC.

The V and J genes are TRBV9 and TRBJ2-7, with D unresolved. The ends were cut back, 0 bases at V and 2 bases at J, with 21 bases in the middle. CDR3 length equals 18 residues. Germline V gives CDR1 SGDLS, CDR2 YYNGEE. The CDR3 sequence: CASSVAPTGGAWAYEQYF. The CDR3 DNA reads as TGTGCCAGCAGCGTAGCTCCGACGGGCGGAGCATGGGCCTACGAGCAGTACTTC.

The chain is built from TRBV9 and TRBJ2-6, with D perhaps given as TRBD1 or TRBD2 (5 bases each). V dropped 0 bases and J dropped 1 base, with 14 bases sitting between them. The CDR3 runs 18 residues. Per the germline V gene, CDR1 is SGDLS and CDR2 is YYNGEE. The CDR3 here is CASSVVWDPVSGANVLTF. As DNA, the CDR3 is TGTGCCAGCAGCGTAGTGTGGGACCCAGTTTCTGGGGCCAACGTCCTGACTTTC.

The chain uses TRBV4-3 and TRBJ2-1; D may be TRBD2 (5 bases). The CDR3 totals 17 residues. V was shortened by 0 bases and J by 4 bases, with 16 bases between the two germline ends. Germline V gene sequence: CDR1 LGHNA, CDR2 YSLEER. The CDR3: CASSQDEEREVYNEQFF. The CDR3 nucleotides are TGCGCCAGCAGCCAAGATGAAGAGAGGGAAGTATACAATGAGCAGTTCTTC.

This chain uses TRBV6-1 with TRBJ2-3; D possibly uses TRBD1 or TRBD2 (5 bases each). In germline, CDR1 is MNHNS, CDR2 SASEGT. The CDR3 sequence is 19 residues long. The V and J ends lost 1 base and 0 bases respectively, with 20 bases between them. The CDR3 loop is CASSEGAIGTVSSTDTQYF. Written as DNA, the CDR3 is TGTGCCAGCAGTGAAGGGGCCATAGGGACGGTCTCTAGCACAGATACGCAGTATTTT.

The table lists this clone with a count of one. The rearrangement uses TRBV10-2 and TRBJ2-3, with TRBD1 matching over 8 bases. The CDR3 totals 14 residues. CDR1 is WSHSY and CDR2 is SAAADI in the germline V gene. Trimming cost V 5 bases and J 3 bases; bases outside gene matches: 4. Here the CDR3 DNA reads TGCGCCAGCAGTCGGACAGGGCGTACAGATACGCAGTATTTT. Translated, it gives CASSRTGRTDTQYF.